The source of this T cell receptor beta chain is a study of blood T cell repertoires in COVID-19. Study information: Some COVID-19 samples were acute and others convalescent; all came from the United States, Italy and Spain. T cells, B-cell-depleted T cells, or PBMCs provided the cDNA or gDNA that served as material.

Authors' analysis steps: Scientists estimated how many nucleated cells there were by amplifying reference gene primers. Generated by immunoSEQ multiplex PCR, the TCRdb table keeps only in-frame clones and is missing some. The V and J calls and clone size come from that table; D and trimming were worked out from the DNA. The table records roughly 150,000 clones, under 85% of them present only once. CDR1 SGHVS and CDR2 FQNEAQ come from the germline V gene. Trimming removed 6 bases at V and 1 base at J, with 9 bases between. This CDR3 region has 13 residues. The rearrangement joins TRBV7-8 to TRBJ1-1; D unclear. The TCR sequence derives from a woman of 80 years or more with acute or convalescent COVID-19. Sequencing was done on a sample of peripheral blood. CDR3 amino acids: CASRAAENTEAFF. The CDR3 region has the DNA TGTGCCAGCAGAGCGGCAGAGAACACTGAAGCTTTCTTT.